This T cell receptor beta chain was captured in a study of T cell repertoires in cytomegalovirus infection. Study at large: Recently identified HLA-C-restricted CMV epitopes and well-studied HLA-B-restricted CMV epitopes were used by the study. It was the public TCR beta signatures that indicated both CMV infection and matching HLA type. Findings of the study overall: What dominated the ex vivo response were HLA-C-restricted CMV-specific TCR beta clonotypes. CMV carriers with the relevant HLA were identified by cumulative public TCR beta family frequency.

TCRdb passed the reads through MiXCR, listing each CDR3 protein once. The table lists about 920,000 distinct CDR3 sequences, under 40% of them singletons, with roughly 13% in the top ten. Regarding this clonotype: Its antigen is not identified. Germline and junction disagree at one end, which may indicate a read error.

Sample: cultured CD8+ T cells from PBMCs, taken from culture after CMV antigen stimulation. This TCR was recovered from a human donor in good health (CMV status not recorded). Some clones in this sample may be carry-over from other donors' samples.

CDR3 residues: CATSMGPKDYTF. In nucleotides, the CDR3 is TGCGCCACCAGCATGGGACCCAAGGACTACACCTTC. This chain connects TRBV4-3 to TRBJ1-2, with D possibly being TRBD1 (5 bases). The CDR3 is made up of 12 amino acids. Germline loops: CDR1 LGHNA, CDR2 YSLEER.